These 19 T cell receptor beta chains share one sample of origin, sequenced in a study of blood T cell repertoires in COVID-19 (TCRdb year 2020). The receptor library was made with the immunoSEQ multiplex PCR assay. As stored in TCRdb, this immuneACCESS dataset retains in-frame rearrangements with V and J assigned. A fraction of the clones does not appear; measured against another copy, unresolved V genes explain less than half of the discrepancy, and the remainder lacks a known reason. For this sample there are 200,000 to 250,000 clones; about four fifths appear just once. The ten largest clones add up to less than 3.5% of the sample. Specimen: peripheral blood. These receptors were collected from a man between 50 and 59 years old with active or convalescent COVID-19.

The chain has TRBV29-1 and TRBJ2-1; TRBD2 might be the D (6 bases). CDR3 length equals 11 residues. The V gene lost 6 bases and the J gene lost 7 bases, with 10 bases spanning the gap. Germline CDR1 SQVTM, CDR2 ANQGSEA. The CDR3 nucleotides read TGCAGCGTCGACGGGGGAAATGAGCAGTTCTTC. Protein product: CSVDGGNEQFF.

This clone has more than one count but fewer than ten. Here the CDR3 DNA reads TGTGCCAGCAGCCGCGGACAGCACTTTGGCCCCAATCAGCCCCAGCATTTT. It specifies CASSRGQHFGPNQPQHF. The chain has TRBV28 and TRBJ1-5, with a weak D call TRBD1 (6 bases). Trimming shortened V by 6 bases and J by 3 bases, and 21 bases separated the two germline ends. Per the germline V gene, CDR1 is MDHEN and CDR2 is SYDVKM. The CDR3 spans 17 residues.

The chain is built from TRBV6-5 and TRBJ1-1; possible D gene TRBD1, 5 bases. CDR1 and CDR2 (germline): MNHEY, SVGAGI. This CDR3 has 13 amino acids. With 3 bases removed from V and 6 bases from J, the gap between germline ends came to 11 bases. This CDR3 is CASSYTGVAEAFF. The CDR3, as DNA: TGTGCCAGCAGTTATACGGGGGTGGCTGAAGCTTTCTTT.

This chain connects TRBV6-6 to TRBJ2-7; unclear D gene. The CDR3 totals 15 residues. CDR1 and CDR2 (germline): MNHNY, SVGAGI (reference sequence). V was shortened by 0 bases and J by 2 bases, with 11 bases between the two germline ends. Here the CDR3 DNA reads TGTGCCAGCAGTTACTCGATCCTGGGCGCCTACGAGCAGTACTTC. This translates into CASSYSILGAYEQYF.

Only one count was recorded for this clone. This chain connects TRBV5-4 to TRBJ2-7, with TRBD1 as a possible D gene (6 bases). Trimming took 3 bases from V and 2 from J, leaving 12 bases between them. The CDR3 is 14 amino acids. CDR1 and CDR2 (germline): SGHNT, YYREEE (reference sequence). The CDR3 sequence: CASSSQGRAYEQYF. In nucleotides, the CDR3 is TGTGCCAGCAGCTCACAGGGCCGCGCCTACGAGCAGTACTTC.

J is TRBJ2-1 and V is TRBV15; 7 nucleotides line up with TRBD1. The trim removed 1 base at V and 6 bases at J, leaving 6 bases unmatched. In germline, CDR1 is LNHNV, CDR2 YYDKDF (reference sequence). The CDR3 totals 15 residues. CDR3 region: CATSRGRQGRNEQFF. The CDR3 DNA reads TGTGCCACCAGCAGAGGGAGACAGGGTCGCAATGAGCAGTTCTTC.

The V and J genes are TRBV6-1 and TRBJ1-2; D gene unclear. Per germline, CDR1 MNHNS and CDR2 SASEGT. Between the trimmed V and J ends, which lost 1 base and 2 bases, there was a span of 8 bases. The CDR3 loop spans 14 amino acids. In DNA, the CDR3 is TGTGCCAGCAGTGAAGATGAGCAAAACTATGGCTACACCTTC. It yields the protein CASSEDEQNYGYTF.

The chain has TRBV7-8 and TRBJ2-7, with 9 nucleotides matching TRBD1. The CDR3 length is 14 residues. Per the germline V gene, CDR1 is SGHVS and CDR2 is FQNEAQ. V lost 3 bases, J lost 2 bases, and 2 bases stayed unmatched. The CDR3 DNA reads TGTGCCAGCAGCTTTGGGACAGGGACCTACGAGCAGTACTTC. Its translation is CASSFGTGTYEQYF.

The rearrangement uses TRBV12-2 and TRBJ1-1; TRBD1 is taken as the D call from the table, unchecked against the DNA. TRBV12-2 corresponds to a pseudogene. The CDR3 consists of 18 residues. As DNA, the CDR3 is TGTGCAAGTCGCTTTTTGTTCAATCTTCCTGGGCGGAACACTGAAGCTTTCTTT. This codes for CASRFLFNLPGRNTEAFF.

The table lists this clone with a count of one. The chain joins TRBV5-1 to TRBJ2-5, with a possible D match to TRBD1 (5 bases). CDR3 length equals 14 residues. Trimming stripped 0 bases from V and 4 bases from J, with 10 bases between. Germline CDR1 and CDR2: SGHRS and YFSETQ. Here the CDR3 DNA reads TGCGCCAGCAGCTTGGCAATAGGGGTAGAGACCCAGTACTTC. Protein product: CASSLAIGVETQYF.

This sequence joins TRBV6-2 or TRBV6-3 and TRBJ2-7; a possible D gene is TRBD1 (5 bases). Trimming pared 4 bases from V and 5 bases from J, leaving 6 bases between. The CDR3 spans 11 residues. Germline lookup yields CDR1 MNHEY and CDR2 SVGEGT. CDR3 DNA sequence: TGTGCCAGCAGTTTGGACAACGAGCAGTACTTC. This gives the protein CASSLDNEQYF.

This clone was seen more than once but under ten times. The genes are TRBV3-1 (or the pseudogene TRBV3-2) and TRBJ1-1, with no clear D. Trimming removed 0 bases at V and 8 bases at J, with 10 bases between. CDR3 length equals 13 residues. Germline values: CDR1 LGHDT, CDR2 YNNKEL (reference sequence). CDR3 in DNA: TGTGCCAGCAGCCAAGATACGAAGCGGGAAGCTTTCTTT. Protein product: CASSQDTKREAFF.

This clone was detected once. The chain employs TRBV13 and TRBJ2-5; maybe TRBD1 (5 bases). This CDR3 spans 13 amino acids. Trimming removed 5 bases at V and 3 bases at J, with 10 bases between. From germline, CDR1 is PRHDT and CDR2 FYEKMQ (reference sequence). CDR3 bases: TGTGCCAGCAGCCAGACAGCCAAAGAGACCCAGTACTTC. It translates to CASSQTAKETQYF.

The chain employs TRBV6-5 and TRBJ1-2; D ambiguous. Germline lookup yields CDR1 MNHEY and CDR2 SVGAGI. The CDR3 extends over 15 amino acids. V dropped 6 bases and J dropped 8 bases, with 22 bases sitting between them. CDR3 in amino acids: CASSPILAPSYGYTF. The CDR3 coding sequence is TGTGCCAGCAGCCCAATCTTAGCACCCAGCTACGGCTACACCTTC.

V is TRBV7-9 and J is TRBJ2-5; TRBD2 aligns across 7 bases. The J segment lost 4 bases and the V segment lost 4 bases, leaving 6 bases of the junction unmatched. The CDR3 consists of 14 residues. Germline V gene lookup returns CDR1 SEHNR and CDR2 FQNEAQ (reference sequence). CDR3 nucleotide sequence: TGTGCCAGCAGCTCACTAGCGAGAGGAGAGACCCAGTACTTC. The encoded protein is CASSSLARGETQYF.

This CDR3 reads CAISEPSEGSNQPQHF. In nucleotides, the CDR3 is TGTGCCATCAGTGAGCCTTCGGAGGGGAGCAATCAGCCCCAGCATTTT. V is TRBV10-3 and J is TRBJ1-5; possible D gene TRBD1, 5 bases. V was pared by 2 bases and J by 1 base, with 12 bases between. The CDR3 runs 16 residues. CDR1 ENHRY and CDR2 SYGVKD come from the germline V gene.

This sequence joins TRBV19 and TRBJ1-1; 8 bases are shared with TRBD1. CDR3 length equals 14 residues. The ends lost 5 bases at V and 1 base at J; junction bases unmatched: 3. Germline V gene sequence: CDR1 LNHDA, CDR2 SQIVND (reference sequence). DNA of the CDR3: TGTGCCAGTAGTCCAACAGGGGGGAACACTGAAGCTTTCTTT. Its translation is CASSPTGGNTEAFF.

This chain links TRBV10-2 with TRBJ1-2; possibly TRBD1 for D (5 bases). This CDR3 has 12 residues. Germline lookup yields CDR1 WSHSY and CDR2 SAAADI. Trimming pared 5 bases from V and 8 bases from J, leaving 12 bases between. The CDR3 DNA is TGCGCCAGCAGTCCCTCTTCAGGGGGCTACACCTTC. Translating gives CASSPSSGGYTF.

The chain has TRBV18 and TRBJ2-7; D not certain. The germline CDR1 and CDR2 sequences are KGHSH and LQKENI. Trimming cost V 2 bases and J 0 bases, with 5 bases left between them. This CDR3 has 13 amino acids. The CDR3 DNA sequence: TGTGCCAGCTCACCAGAGAGCTCCTACGAGCAGTACTTC. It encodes CASSPESSYEQYF.